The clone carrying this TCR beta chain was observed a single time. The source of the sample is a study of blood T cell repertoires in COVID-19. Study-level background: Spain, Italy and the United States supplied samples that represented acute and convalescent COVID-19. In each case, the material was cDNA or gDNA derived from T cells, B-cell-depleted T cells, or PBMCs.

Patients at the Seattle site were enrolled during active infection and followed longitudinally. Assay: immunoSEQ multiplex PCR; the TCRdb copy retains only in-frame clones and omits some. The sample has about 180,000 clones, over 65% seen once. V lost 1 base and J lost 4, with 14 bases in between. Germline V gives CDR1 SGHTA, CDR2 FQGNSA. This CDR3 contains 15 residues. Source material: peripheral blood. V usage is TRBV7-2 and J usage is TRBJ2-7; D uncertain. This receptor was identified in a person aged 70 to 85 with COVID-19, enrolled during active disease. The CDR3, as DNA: TGTGCCAGCAGCTTAGTGACGGGTGGCGGTTACGAGCAGTACTTC. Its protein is CASSLVTGGGYEQYF.